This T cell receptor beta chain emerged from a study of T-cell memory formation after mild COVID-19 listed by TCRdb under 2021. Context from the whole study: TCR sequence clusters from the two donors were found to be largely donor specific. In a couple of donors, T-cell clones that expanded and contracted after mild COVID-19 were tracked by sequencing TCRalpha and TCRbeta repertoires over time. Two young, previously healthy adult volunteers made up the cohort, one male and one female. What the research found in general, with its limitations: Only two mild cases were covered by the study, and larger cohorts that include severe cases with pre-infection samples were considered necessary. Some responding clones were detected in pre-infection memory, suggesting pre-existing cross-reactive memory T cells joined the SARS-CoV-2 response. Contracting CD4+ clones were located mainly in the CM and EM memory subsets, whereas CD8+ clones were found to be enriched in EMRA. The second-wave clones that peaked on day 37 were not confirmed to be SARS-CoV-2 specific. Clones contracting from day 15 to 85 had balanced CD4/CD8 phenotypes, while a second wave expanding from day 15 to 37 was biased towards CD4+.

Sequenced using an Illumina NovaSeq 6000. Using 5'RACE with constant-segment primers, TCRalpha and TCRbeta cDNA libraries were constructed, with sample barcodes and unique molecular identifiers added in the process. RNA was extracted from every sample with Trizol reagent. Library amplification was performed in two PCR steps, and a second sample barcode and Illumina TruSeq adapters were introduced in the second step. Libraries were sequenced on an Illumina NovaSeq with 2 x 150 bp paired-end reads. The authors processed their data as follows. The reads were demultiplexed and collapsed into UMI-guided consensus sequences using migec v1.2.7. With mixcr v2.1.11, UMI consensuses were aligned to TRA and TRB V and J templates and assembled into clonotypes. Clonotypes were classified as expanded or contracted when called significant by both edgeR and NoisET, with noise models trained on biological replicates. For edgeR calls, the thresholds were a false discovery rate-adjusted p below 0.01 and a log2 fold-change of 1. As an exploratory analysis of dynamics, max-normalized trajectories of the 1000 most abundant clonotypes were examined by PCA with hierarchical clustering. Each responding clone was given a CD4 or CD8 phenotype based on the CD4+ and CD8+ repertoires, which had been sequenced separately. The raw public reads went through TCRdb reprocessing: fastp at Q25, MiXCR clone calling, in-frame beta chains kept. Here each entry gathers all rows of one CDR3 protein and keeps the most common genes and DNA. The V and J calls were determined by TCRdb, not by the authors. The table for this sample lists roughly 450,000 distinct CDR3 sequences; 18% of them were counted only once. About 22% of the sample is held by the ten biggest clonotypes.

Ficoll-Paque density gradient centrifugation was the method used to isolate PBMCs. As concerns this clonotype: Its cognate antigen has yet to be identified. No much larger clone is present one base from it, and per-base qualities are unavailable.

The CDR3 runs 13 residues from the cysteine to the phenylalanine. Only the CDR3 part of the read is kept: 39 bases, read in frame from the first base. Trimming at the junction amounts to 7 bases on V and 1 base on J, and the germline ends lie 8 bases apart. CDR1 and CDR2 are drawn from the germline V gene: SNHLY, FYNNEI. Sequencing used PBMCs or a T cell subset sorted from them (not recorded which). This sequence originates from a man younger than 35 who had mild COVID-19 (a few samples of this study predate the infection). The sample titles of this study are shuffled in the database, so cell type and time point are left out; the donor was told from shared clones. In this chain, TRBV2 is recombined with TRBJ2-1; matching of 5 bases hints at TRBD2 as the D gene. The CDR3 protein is CASKSGSYNEQFF. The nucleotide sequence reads TGTGCCAGCAAAAGCGGATCCTACAATGAGCAGTTCTTC.